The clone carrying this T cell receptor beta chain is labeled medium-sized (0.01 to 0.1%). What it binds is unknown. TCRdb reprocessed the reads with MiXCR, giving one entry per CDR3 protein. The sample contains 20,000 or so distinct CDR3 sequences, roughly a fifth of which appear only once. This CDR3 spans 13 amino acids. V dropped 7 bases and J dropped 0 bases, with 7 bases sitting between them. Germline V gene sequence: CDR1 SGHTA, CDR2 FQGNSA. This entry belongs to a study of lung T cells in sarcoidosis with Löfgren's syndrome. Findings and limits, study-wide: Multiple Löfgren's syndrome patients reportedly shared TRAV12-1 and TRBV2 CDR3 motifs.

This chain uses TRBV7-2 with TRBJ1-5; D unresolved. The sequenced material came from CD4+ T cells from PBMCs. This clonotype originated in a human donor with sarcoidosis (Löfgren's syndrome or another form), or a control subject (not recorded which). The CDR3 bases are TGTGCCAGCAACCAAGATAGCAATCAGCCCCAGCATTTT. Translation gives CASNQDSNQPQHF.